The 6 T cell receptor beta chains in this list originate from one sample, sequenced in a study of blood T cell repertoires in COVID-19 (dated by TCRdb to about 2020). The library was produced with the immunoSEQ multiplex PCR assay. This immuneACCESS table, as held by TCRdb, lists in-frame sequences with V and J called but not all clones. Of the missing ones, under half trace to an unresolved V gene in checked studies; the others have no known cause. The sample table holds approximately 61,000 clones, of which approximately 79% were seen once. The ten largest make up 5.5% of the sample. The sample taken for sequencing was peripheral blood. Source of these receptors: a woman aged 70 to 79 with acute or convalescent COVID-19.

This chain links TRBV6-1 with TRBJ2-3; perhaps TRBD2 as D (7 bases). The CDR3 has 17 residues. Germline assignment: CDR1 MNHNS and CDR2 SASEGT. V dropped 2 bases and J dropped 8 bases, with 23 bases sitting between them. The CDR3 loop reads CASSEFSAGASGVTQYF. The CDR3 DNA reads TGTGCCAGCAGTGAATTTTCCGCGGGGGCTAGCGGAGTTACGCAGTATTTT.

The DNA of the CDR3 is TGTGCCAGCAGCGCGTCTAGCGGGGGGGCGCGGGAGCAGTACTTC. Its translation is CASSASSGGAREQYF. The chain recombines TRBV9 with TRBJ2-7; 12 bases fit TRBD2. This CDR3 has 15 residues. J gave up 7 bases and V 3 bases, and 8 bases lay outside the gene matches. Germline CDR1 and CDR2: SGDLS and YYNGEE.

The V and J genes are TRBV9 and TRBJ2-7; 16 bases map to TRBD2. With V trimmed by 4 bases and J by 1 base, 11 bases remained unmatched. There are 19 residues in the CDR3. CDR1 SGDLS and CDR2 YYNGEE come from the germline V gene. The CDR3 region is CASSPPGLAGGPGSYEQYF. The DNA for the CDR3 is TGTGCCAGCAGCCCCCCGGGACTAGCGGGGGGGCCGGGATCCTACGAGCAGTACTTC.

The rearrangement uses TRBV27 and TRBJ1-4; 8 positions agree with TRBD1. Germline CDR1 is MNHEY and CDR2 is SMNVEV (reference sequence). CDR3 length: 13 residues. Trimming at V came to 5 bases and at J to 8 bases, leaving 4 bases not matched to a gene. The CDR3 sequence is CASSLRGREKLFF. In nucleotides, the CDR3 is TGTGCCAGCAGTCTCAGGGGGCGCGAAAAACTGTTTTTT.

The V call is TRBV14, the J call TRBJ1-4; D not resolved. The CDR3 sequence is 12 residues long. The germline V and J ends were trimmed by 6 bases and 11 bases, with 13 bases remaining between them. Germline assignment: CDR1 SGHDN and CDR2 FVKESK. The CDR3: CASSRGSTKLFF. CDR3 in DNA: TGTGCCAGCAGTCGGGGAAGTACTAAACTGTTTTTT.

The chain carries TRBV3-1 (or the pseudogene TRBV3-2) and TRBJ2-7; TRBD1 might be the D (6 bases). The V and J ends lost 0 bases and 1 base respectively, with 10 bases between them. Looked up from germline, CDR1 is LGHDT and CDR2 is YNNKEL (reference sequence). The CDR3 totals 15 residues. The CDR3 DNA reads as TGTGCCAGCAGCCAAGACAGGGGCCAGTCCTACGAGCAGTACTTC. It yields the protein CASSQDRGQSYEQYF.